Listed below are T cell receptor beta chains from one sample, sequenced in a study of control samples from healthy donors and cancer patients. The repertoire was sequenced with immunoSEQ multiplex PCR; TCRdb's copy has only in-frame clones and lacks some. The table shows around 250,000 clones, with roughly 87% occurring only once. Input material: PBMCs. These receptors all stem from a woman aged 55-69 years with lung cancer. Each CDR3 is given with its conserved first and last residue. Each record gives: CDR3 protein, V gene.

CDR3 protein: CASSEAGGYQPQHF
V gene: TRBV2

CDR3 protein: CASNSLAGGYKQYF
V gene: TRBV2

CDR3 protein: CASSPGAGANQPQHF
V gene: TRBV11-2

CDR3 protein: CASSLDSFGTSVANEQFF
V gene: TRBV11-2

CDR3 protein: CASSKRETADTQYF
V gene: TRBV11-1

CDR3 protein: CASSRTSGVYNEQFF
V gene: TRBV3-1/TRBV3-2

CDR3 protein: CASSPTANYGYTF
V gene: TRBV5-5

CDR3 protein: CASNPGGNTEAFF
V gene: TRBV19

CDR3 protein: CASSEIVSETQYF
V gene: TRBV6-1

CDR3 protein: CASSATSGQVNF
V gene: TRBV9

CDR3 protein: CASSPKNTGELFF
V gene: TRBV18

CDR3 protein: CASSLGDFRGNQPQHF
V gene: TRBV7-9

CDR3 protein: CASSLDTEAFF
V gene: TRBV5-1

CDR3 protein: CSAGYYNEQFF
V gene: TRBV20-1

CDR3 protein: CASSLGTLQTFF
V gene: TRBV28

CDR3 protein: CASSRSPGSGYTF
V gene: TRBV19

CDR3 protein: CASSYVGQRNYEQYF
V gene: TRBV6-2/TRBV6-3

CDR3 protein: CAWSVLSGDYGYTF
V gene: TRBV30

CDR3 protein: CASSLGQGSWTEAFF
V gene: TRBV5-1

CDR3 protein: CSVGAQYEQYF
V gene: TRBV20-1